The TCR beta chain described here comes from a study of blood T cell repertoires in COVID-19. Study details: Donors in the United States, Italy and Spain gave samples during acute or convalescent COVID-19.

The CDR3 has 16 residues. In the source study's methods: Nucleated cell number was recorded as an estimate derived from reference gene primer amplification. Sequencing used immunoSEQ multiplex PCR; TCRdb keeps in-frame clones, though not all of them. Clone size and V and J calls were adopted from that table, with D and trimming inferred from the DNA. Found here are about 66,000 clones, nearly 90% of them singletons; the top ten hold over 1.2%. The chain links TRBV21-1 to TRBJ1-2; TRBD1 is the table's D call, not checked against the DNA. TRBV21-1 constitutes a pseudogene. The clonotype comes from a man between 60 and 70 years old with acute or convalescent COVID-19. Sequencing was carried out using peripheral blood. The CDR3 here is CASSKARVKSDYGYTF. The CDR3 coding sequence is TGTGCCAGCAGCAAAGCCAGGGTCAAGTCTGATTATGGCTACACCTTC.